The 9 T cell receptor beta chains given below trace back to one sample, sequenced in a study of human T cells and chemical hapten exposure. TCRdb redid the calling of the RACE reads with MiXCR, one entry per CDR3 protein. Of 130,000 or so distinct CDR3 sequences detected, 10% to 12% appear once; the ten largest clones hold over 2%. This sample's time point: patch test 3, about 24 weeks after DPC sensitization. Sample treatment: therapeutic diphenylcyclopropenone sensitization with weekly scalp DPC. Sequenced here: whole blood, sampled in connection with sensitization to the hapten diphenylcyclopropenone (DPC). The receptors here all came from a woman in her 50s with alopecia areata. Some clones in this sample may be carry-over from other donors' samples.

This clonotype was detected only a few times. The genes are TRBV14 and TRBJ1-1; D is perhaps TRBD1 (5 bases). Germline lookup yields CDR1 SGHDN and CDR2 FVKESK. CDR3 length equals 15 residues. V dropped 1 base and J dropped 5 bases, with 14 bases sitting between them. The CDR3 bases are TGTGCCAGCAGCCAAGCCGCGGGAAGGGGTACTGAAGCTTTCTTT. Its translation is CASSQAAGRGTEAFF.

This clonotype turned up a few times. The gene calls are TRBV5-6 and TRBJ2-3; TRBD2 agrees at 15 bases. J gave up 5 bases and V 4 bases, and 5 bases lay outside the gene matches. The CDR3 runs 16 residues. Germline V gene lookup returns CDR1 SGHDT and CDR2 YYEEEE. CDR3 sequence reads: CASSLGLAGGIDTQYF. The CDR3 DNA reads as TGTGCCAGCAGCCTTGGACTAGCGGGGGGGATAGATACGCAGTATTTT. The full variable domain, with the rest looked up from reference TRBV5-6 and TRBJ2-3, is DAGVTQSPTHLIKTRGQQVTLRCSPKSGHDTVSWYQQALGQGPQFIFQYYEEEERQRGNFPDRFSGHQFPNYSSELNVNALLLGDSALYLCASSLGLAGGIDTQYFGPGTRLTVL.

This clonotype turned up a few times. This chain uses TRBV6-5 with TRBJ2-1; TRBD1 matches 9 bases. The germline V gene encodes CDR1 MNHEY and CDR2 SVGAGI. V gave up 6 bases and J gave up 7 bases; unmatched junction bases: 7. The CDR3 totals 14 residues. The CDR3 sequence: CASSPGQGWNEQFF. CDR3 coding DNA: TGTGCCAGCAGCCCGGGACAGGGATGGAATGAGCAGTTCTTC.

This chain links TRBV18 with TRBJ1-4; TRBD1 agrees at 8 bases. Trimming at V came to 3 bases and at J to 3 bases, leaving 3 bases not matched to a gene. Germline V CDR1 and CDR2: KGHSH, LQKENI. CDR3 length: 15 residues. CDR3 coding DNA: TGTGCCAGCTCACCCGAGGGACAGGCTAATGAAAAACTGTTTTTT. Its protein is CASSPEGQANEKLFF. The full variable domain, rest sourced from reference TRBV18 and TRBJ1-4, is NAGVMQNPRHLVRRRGQEARLRCSPMKGHSHVYWYRQLPEEGLKFMVYLQKENIIDESGMPKERFSAEFPKEGPSILRIQQVVRGDSAAYFCASSPEGQANEKLFFGSGTQLSVL.

The chain combines TRBV9 with TRBJ1-1; D call uncertain. The V and J ends lost 4 bases and 2 bases respectively, with 18 bases between them. The germline V gene has CDR1 SGDLS and CDR2 YYNGEE. The CDR3 length is 16 residues. The CDR3 DNA follows: TGTGCCAGCAGCCCCGGACTGGATTGGGCAAACACTGAAGCTTTCTTT. Its translation: CASSPGLDWANTEAFF.

This clonotype has at least ten counts. The chain carries TRBV20-1 and TRBJ2-2; 10 positions match TRBD2. The CDR3 is made up of 17 amino acids. The junction had 8 bases not matched to a gene; V was cut back by 1 base and J by 3 bases. Germline CDR1 reads DFQATT; CDR2 reads SNEGSKA (reference sequence). In DNA, the CDR3 is TGCAGTGCTAGAGTCTCCACTAGCGGGGAGTACACCGGGGAGCTGTTTTTT. Protein product: CSARVSTSGEYTGELFF.

V gene TRBV29-1 combines with J gene TRBJ2-3; D may be TRBD1 or TRBD2 (5 bases each). This CDR3 has 15 amino acids. Germline V lookup: CDR1 SQVTM, CDR2 ANQGSEA. Trimming shortened V by 7 bases and J by 1 base, and 18 bases separated the two germline ends. The chain's CDR3 is CSGAGGQGGTDTQYF. In nucleotides, the CDR3 is TGCAGCGGGGCGGGCGGTCAGGGCGGCACAGATACGCAGTATTTT.

This clonotype appeared a few times. J is TRBJ1-2 and V is TRBV30; D is undetermined. The V gene's germline CDR1 is GTSNPN and CDR2 SVGIG (reference sequence). The germline V and J ends were trimmed by 2 bases and 7 bases, with 17 bases remaining between them. This CDR3 is built from 14 residues. The DNA of the CDR3 is TGTGCCTGGAGTCGAGACTCTCAGGCAGGTGGCTACACCTTC. It translates to CAWSRDSQAGGYTF.

The J gene is TRBJ2-1, the V gene TRBV3-1; 11 bases match TRBD2. The CDR3 has 18 amino acids. The V segment lost 2 bases and the J segment 4 bases; nucleotides outside the gene matches: 10. The germline V gene has CDR1 LGHDT and CDR2 YNNKEL (reference sequence). In nucleotides, the CDR3 is TGTGCCAGCAGCCAACTTACCCGACTAGCGGGGTTATACAATGAGCAGTTCTTC. This gives the protein CASSQLTRLAGLYNEQFF.